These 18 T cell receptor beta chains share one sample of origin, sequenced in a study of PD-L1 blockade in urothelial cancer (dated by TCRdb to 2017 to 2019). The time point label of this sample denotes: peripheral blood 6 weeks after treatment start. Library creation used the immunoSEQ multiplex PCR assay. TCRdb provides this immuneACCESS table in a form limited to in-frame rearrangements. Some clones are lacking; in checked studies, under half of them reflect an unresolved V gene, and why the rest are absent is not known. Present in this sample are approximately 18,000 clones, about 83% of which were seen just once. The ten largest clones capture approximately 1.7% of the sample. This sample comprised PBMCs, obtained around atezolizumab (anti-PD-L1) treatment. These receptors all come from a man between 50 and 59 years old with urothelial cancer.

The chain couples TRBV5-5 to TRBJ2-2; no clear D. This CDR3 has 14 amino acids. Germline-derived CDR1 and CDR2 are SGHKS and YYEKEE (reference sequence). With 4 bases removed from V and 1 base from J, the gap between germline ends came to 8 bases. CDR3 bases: TGTGCCAGCAGCACTATGGGGAACACCGGGGAGCTGTTTTTT. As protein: CASSTMGNTGELFF. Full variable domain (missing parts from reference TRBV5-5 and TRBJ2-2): DAGVTQSPTHLIKTRGQQVTLRCSPISGHKSVSWYQQVLGQGPQFIFQYYEKEERGRGNFPDRFSARQFPNYSSELNVNALLLGDSALYLCASSTMGNTGELFFGEGSRLTVL.

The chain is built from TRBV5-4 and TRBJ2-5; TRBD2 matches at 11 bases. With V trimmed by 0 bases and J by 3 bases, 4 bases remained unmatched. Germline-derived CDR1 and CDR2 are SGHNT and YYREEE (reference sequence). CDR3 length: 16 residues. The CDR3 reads CASSLAPLAGEETQYF. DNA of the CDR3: TGTGCCAGCAGCTTGGCCCCACTAGCGGGGGAAGAGACCCAGTACTTC.

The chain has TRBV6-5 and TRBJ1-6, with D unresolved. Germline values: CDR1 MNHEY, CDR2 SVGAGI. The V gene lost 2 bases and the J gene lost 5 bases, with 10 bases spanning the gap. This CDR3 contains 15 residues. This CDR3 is CASSYEGRDNSPLHF. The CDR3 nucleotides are TGTGCCAGCAGTTACGAGGGAAGGGATAATTCACCCCTCCACTTT.

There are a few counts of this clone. The CDR3 sequence is CASTLGGLASNEQFF. DNA for the CDR3: TGTGCCAGCACCCTTGGAGGACTAGCGTCCAATGAGCAGTTCTTC. The chain carries TRBV7-8 and TRBJ2-1; 9 bases match TRBD2. Germline loops: CDR1 SGHVS, CDR2 FQNEAQ. With V trimmed by 7 bases and J by 6 bases, 10 bases remained unmatched. The CDR3 extends over 15 amino acids.

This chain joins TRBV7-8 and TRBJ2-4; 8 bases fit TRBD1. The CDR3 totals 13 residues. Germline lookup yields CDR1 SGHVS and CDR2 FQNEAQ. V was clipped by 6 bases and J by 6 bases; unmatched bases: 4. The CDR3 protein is CASSSDRGNIQYF. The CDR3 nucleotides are TGTGCCAGCAGTTCTGACAGGGGAAACATTCAGTACTTC.

CDR3 bases: TGTGCCAGCAGCTTCTTCTATAGCAATCAGCCCCAGCATTTT. It codes for CASSFFYSNQPQHF. This chain uses TRBV7-8 with TRBJ1-5; D remains unclear. V lost 3 bases to trimming and J lost 0 bases, with 6 bases between them. Germline-derived CDR1 and CDR2 are SGHVS and FQNEAQ. The CDR3 is 14 amino acids.

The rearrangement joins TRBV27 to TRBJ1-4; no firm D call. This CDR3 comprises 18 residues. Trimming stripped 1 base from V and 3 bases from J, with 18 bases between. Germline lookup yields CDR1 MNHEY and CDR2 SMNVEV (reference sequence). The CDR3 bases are TGTGCCAGCAGTTTATATGCGCGGTTAGAATCTTCTAATGAAAAACTGTTTTTT. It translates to CASSLYARLESSNEKLFF.

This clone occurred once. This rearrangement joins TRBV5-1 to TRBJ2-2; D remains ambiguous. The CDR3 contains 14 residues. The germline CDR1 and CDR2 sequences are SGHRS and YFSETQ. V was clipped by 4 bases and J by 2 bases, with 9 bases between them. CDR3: CASSQSGNTGELFF. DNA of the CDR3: TGCGCCAGCAGCCAGTCTGGCAACACCGGGGAGCTGTTTTTT. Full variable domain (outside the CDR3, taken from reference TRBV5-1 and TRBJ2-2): KAGVTQTPRYLIKTRGQQVTLSCSPISGHRSVSWYQQTPGQGLQFLFEYFSETQRNKGNFPGRFSGRQFSNSRSEMNVSTLELGDSALYLCASSQSGNTGELFFGEGSRLTVL.

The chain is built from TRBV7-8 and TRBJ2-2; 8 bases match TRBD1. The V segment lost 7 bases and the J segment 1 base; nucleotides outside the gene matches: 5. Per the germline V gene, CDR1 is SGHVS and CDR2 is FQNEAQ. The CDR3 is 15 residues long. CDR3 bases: TGTGCCAGCAACCGCGACAGGGGGAACACCGGGGAGCTGTTTTTT. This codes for CASNRDRGNTGELFF.

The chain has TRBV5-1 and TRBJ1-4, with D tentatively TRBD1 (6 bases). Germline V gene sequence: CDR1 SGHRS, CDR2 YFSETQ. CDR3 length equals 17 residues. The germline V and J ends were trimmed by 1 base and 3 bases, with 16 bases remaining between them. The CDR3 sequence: CASSLSPRGDANEKLFF. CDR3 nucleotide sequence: TGCGCCAGCAGCTTGTCCCCCAGGGGTGATGCTAATGAAAAACTGTTTTTT.

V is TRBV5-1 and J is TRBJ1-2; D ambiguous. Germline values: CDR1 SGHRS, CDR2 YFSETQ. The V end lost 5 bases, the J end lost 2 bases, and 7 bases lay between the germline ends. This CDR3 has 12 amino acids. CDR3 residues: CASSPGNYGYTF. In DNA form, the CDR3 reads TGCGCCAGCAGTCCGGGAAACTATGGCTACACCTTC.

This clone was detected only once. CDR3 DNA: TGTGCCAGCAGCTCGCCCGGGTCAAGCTCTGGGGCCAACGTCCTGACTTTC. Translated, it gives CASSSPGSSSGANVLTF. The chain carries TRBV28 and TRBJ2-6; unclear D gene. CDR3 length: 17 amino acids. Germline CDR1 reads MDHEN; CDR2 reads SYDVKM. The ends were cut back, 6 bases at V and 0 bases at J, with 15 bases in the middle.

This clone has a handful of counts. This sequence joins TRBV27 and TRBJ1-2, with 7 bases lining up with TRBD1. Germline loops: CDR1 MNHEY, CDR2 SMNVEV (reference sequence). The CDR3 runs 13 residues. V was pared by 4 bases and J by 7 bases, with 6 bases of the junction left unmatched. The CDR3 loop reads CASSSGQVPGYTF. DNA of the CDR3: TGTGCCAGCAGTTCTGGACAGGTTCCTGGCTACACCTTC.

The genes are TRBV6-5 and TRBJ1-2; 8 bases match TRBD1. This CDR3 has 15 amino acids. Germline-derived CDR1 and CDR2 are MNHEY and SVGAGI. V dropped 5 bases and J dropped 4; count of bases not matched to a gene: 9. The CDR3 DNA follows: TGTGCCAGCAGTAACCGGGACAGGATGTCCTATGGCTACACCTTC. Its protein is CASSNRDRMSYGYTF.

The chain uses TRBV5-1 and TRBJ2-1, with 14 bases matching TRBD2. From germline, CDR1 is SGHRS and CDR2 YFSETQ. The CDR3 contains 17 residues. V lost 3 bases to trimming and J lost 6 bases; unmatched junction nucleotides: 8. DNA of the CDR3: TGCGCCAGCAGCTCTTCCCGGACTAGCGGGGGGCCCAATGAGCAGTTCTTC. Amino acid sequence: CASSSSRTSGGPNEQFF.

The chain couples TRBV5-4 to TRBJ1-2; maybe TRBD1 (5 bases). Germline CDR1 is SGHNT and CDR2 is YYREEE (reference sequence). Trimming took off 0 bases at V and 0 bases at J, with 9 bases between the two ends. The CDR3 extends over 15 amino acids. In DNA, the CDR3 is TGTGCCAGCAGCTTGGTGGGGGGTTCTAACTATGGCTACACCTTC. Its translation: CASSLVGGSNYGYTF.

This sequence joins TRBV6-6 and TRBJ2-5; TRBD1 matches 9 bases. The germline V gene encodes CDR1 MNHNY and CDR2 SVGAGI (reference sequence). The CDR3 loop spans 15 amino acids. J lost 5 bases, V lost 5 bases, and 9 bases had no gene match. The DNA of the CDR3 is TGTGCCAGCAGTGCACATTACAGGGGGCGGGAGACCCAGTACTTC. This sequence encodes CASSAHYRGRETQYF.

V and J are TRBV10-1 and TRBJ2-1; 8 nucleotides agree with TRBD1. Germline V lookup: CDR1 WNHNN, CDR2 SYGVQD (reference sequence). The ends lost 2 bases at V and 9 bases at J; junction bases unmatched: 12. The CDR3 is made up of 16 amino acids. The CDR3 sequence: CASSEIGTGGPSEQFF. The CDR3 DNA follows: TGCGCCAGCAGTGAGATAGGAACAGGGGGTCCTAGTGAGCAGTTCTTC.